A selection of T cell receptor beta chains follows, all from one sample in a study. Profiling relied on immunoSEQ multiplex PCR, and the TCRdb table lists in-frame clones only, not all of them. The sample yields about 50,000 clones, more than 80% seen once. The specimen sequenced was PBMCs. These receptors were taken from a man in his forties or fifties with rheumatoid arthritis. Both conserved end residues are part of each CDR3. D genes are given only for firm matches. For some rows the clone size is stated as once, few or many, or as a class when expanded; others skip it.

j_gene	v_gene	d_gene	abundance	CDR3aa	CDR3nt
TRBJ1-1	TRBV27	.	once	CASRERGFETEAFF	TGTGCCAGCAGGGAAAGGGGCTTTGAAACTGAAGCTTTCTTT
TRBJ2-7	TRBV30	.	.	CAWSFGAHSYEQYF	TGTGCCTGGAGTTTCGGGGCACACTCCTACGAGCAGTACTTC
TRBJ2-1	TRBV7-2	.	.	CASSFSSVGEQFF	TGTGCCAGCAGCTTTAGCTCCGTCGGTGAGCAGTTCTTC
TRBJ2-7	TRBV7-9	.	.	CASSSGAPYEQYF	TGTGCCAGCAGCTCCGGGGCTCCCTACGAGCAGTACTTC
TRBJ2-7	TRBV3-1/TRBV3-2	TRBD2	.	CASSQPQAGGTYEQYF	TGTGCCAGCAGCCAGCCCCAAGCGGGGGGGACCTACGAGCAGTACTTC
TRBJ2-1	TRBV29-1	.	.	CSVEDQERRSYNEQFF	TGCAGCGTTGAAGATCAGGAGAGGCGGTCCTACAATGAGCAGTTCTTC
TRBJ2-3	TRBV28	TRBD2	.	CASSPKLAGKRSAQYF	TGTGCCAGCAGTCCGAAACTAGCGGGAAAGCGATCGGCGCAGTATTTT
TRBJ1-5	TRBV28	.	.	CASSYLGVGNQPQHF	TGTGCCAGCAGTTACCTAGGGGTTGGCAATCAGCCCCAGCATTTT
TRBJ2-2	TRBV7-9	TRBD1	once	CASSPPPGQGANTGELFF	TGTGCCAGCAGCCCCCCCCCGGGACAGGGGGCTAACACCGGGGAGCTGTTTTTT
TRBJ1-6	TRBV28	TRBD1	.	CASSFGQGVPYNSPLHF	TGTGCCAGCAGTTTTGGACAGGGAGTCCCCTATAATTCACCCCTCCACTTT
TRBJ2-5	TRBV7-2	TRBD2	.	CASRTSRETQYF	TGTGCCAGCAGGACTAGCCGAGAGACCCAGTACTTC
TRBJ2-3	TRBV30	.	.	CAWSERRGPGLDTQYF	TGTGCCTGGAGTGAAAGACGGGGGCCCGGTTTGGATACGCAGTATTTT
TRBJ2-7	TRBV7-9	.	.	CASSLAQGKSYEQYF	TGTGCCAGCAGCTTAGCGCAGGGGAAATCCTACGAGCAGTACTTC
TRBJ2-3	TRBV5-1	TRBD2	.	CASSLVASSGGHNTDTQYF	TGCGCCAGCAGCTTGGTTGCGTCTAGCGGGGGGCATAACACAGATACGCAGTATTTT
TRBJ1-1	TRBV6-2/TRBV6-3	TRBD1	.	CASSYHPQGGTEAFF	TGTGCCAGCAGTTACCATCCCCAGGGGGGAACTGAAGCTTTCTTT
TRBJ1-5	TRBV7-8	.	.	CASSVGWGARGNQPQHF	TGTGCCAGCAGCGTAGGGTGGGGGGCGCGTGGCAATCAGCCCCAGCATTTT
TRBJ2-7	TRBV5-6	.	.	CASSLEPFVTPYEQYF	TGTGCCAGCAGCTTGGAACCCTTCGTCACCCCCTACGAGCAGTACTTC
TRBJ2-7	TRBV27	.	.	CASSLGGAYTYEQYF	TGTGCCAGCAGTTTAGGGGGGGCATACACCTACGAGCAGTACTTC
TRBJ1-1	TRBV12-5	TRBD1	.	CASGVWTGDTEAFF	TGTGCTAGTGGTGTATGGACAGGCGACACTGAAGCTTTCTTT
TRBJ2-5	TRBV5-5	.	.	CASSLGWWRVEETQYF	TGTGCCAGCAGCTTGGGATGGTGGAGGGTTGAGGAGACCCAGTACTTC
TRBJ2-7	TRBV28	.	.	CASTPGRTYEQYF	TGTGCCAGCACCCCGGGCAGGACCTACGAGCAGTACTTC
TRBJ2-5	TRBV7-8	.	once	CASSLPTLGQETQYF	TGTGCCAGCAGCTTACCCACCCTGGGGCAAGAGACCCAGTACTTC
TRBJ1-1	TRBV10-3	TRBD1	.	CAISERQGKGLGTEAFF	TGTGCCATCAGTGAAAGACAGGGGAAGGGACTTGGCACTGAAGCTTTCTTT
TRBJ2-3	TRBV5-1	.	.	CASSRDPGDTQYF	TGCGCCAGCAGCCGGGACCCTGGGGATACGCAGTATTTT
TRBJ2-3	TRBV4-1	TRBD2	.	CASSKEPGLGPRDTQYF	TGCGCCAGCAGCAAAGAGCCGGGACTAGGTCCTCGGGATACGCAGTATTTT
TRBJ2-5	TRBV7-3	TRBD2	.	CASSLTGLAGDQETQYF	TGTGCCAGCAGCTTAACAGGACTAGCGGGAGATCAAGAGACCCAGTACTTC
TRBJ2-7	TRBV20-1	.	.	CSATPDYEQYF	TGCAGTGCTACACCAGACTACGAGCAGTACTTC
TRBJ2-4	TRBV4-3	.	.	CASSQYARDDIQYF	TGCGCCAGCAGTCAATATGCCCGGGATGACATTCAGTACTTC
TRBJ1-5	TRBV6-2/TRBV6-3	.	.	CASSLEVGQPQHF	TGTGCCAGCAGTTTGGAGGTTGGCCAGCCCCAGCATTTT
TRBJ1-1	TRBV12-5	.	.	CASGLLGVMNTEAFF	TGTGCTAGTGGTCTCCTCGGGGTAATGAACACTGAAGCTTTCTTT
TRBJ2-1	TRBV7-2	.	.	CASSLGREYNEQFF	TGTGCCAGCAGCTTAGGCAGGGAGTACAATGAGCAGTTCTTC
TRBJ2-3	TRBV2	TRBD1	.	CASSWDRGSTDTQYF	TGTGCCAGCAGTTGGGACAGGGGCTCTACAGATACGCAGTATTTT
TRBJ2-6	TRBV15	.	.	CATSRAGANVLTF	TGTGCCACCAGCAGGGCTGGGGCCAACGTCCTGACTTTC
TRBJ1-3	TRBV5-1	.	.	CASSSTGGNTIYF	TGCGCCAGCAGCAGTACAGGGGGAAACACCATATATTTT
TRBJ2-7	TRBV28	.	.	CASSPTRVPYEQYF	TGTGCCAGCAGTCCCACCAGGGTCCCCTACGAGCAGTACTTC
TRBJ2-7	TRBV7-2	TRBD2	.	CASSPGTSGRDEQYF	TGTGCCAGCAGCCCCGGGACTAGCGGGAGGGACGAGCAGTACTTC
TRBJ2-5	TRBV5-4	.	once	CASSPDSAQETQYF	TGTGCCAGCAGCCCGGACAGCGCCCAAGAGACCCAGTACTTC
TRBJ2-1	TRBV27	.	.	CASSHRPYVNEQFF	TGTGCCAGCAGTCATCGTCCGTACGTCAATGAGCAGTTCTTC
TRBJ2-7	TRBV6-5	.	once	CASSYGGFVYEQYF	TGTGCCAGCAGTTACGGGGGTTTTGTATACGAGCAGTACTTC
TRBJ2-4	TRBV28	.	.	CASSTEGPVAKNIQYF	TGTGCCAGCAGTACCGAGGGTCCCGTAGCCAAAAACATTCAGTACTTC
TRBJ2-1	TRBV6-2/TRBV6-3	.	.	CASSYSGRLNEQFF	TGTGCCAGCAGTTACTCGGGTAGGCTAAATGAGCAGTTCTTC
TRBJ2-1	TRBV5-1	TRBD2	.	CASSLLAGLNEQFF	TGCGCCAGCAGCTTGCTAGCGGGACTAAATGAGCAGTTCTTC
TRBJ1-5	TRBV7-2	TRBD1	.	CASSWGQGNNQPQHF	TGTGCCAGCAGCTGGGGACAGGGGAACAATCAGCCCCAGCATTTT
TRBJ1-2	TRBV2	TRBD1	.	CASARDSKDYGYTF	TGTGCCAGCGCTCGGGACAGTAAGGACTATGGCTACACCTTC
TRBJ1-1	TRBV5-6	.	few	CASSLVYGVNTEAFF	TGTGCCAGCAGCCTTGTATATGGGGTGAACACTGAAGCTTTCTTT